These 3 T cell receptor beta chains originate from one sample sequenced in a study of neoadjuvant anti-PD-1 for oral cavity cancer. Measured with immunoSEQ multiplex PCR; TCRdb has only the in-frame clones, and not every one. The sample contains about 16,000 clones, approximately 67% of which appear only once. This specimen consisted of PBMCs, obtained before nivolumab (anti-PD-1) treatment. The receptors originated from a person aged 35 to 85 with oral cavity squamous cell carcinoma.

The chain combines TRBV2 with TRBJ1-3, with no clear D. Trimming left V 1 base short and J 0 bases short, with 10 bases between. In germline, CDR1 is SNHLY, CDR2 FYNNEI. The CDR3 length is 16 residues. The CDR3 nucleotides are TGTGCCAGCAGTGAAGGTCCAGCCGGCTCTGGAAACACCATATATTTT. This gives the protein CASSEGPAGSGNTIYF.

This clone turned up a few times. The CDR3 bases are TGTGCTGTACGGGGCAGGGTTGAAGAGACCCAGTACTTC. Translating gives CAVRGRVEETQYF. This chain uses TRBV2 with TRBJ2-5; D may correspond to TRBD1 or TRBD2 (5 bases each). This CDR3 has 13 amino acids. Looked up from germline, CDR1 is SNHLY and CDR2 is FYNNEI.

The chain carries TRBV5-1 and TRBJ2-7; 7 bases line up with TRBD2. V trimming: 4 bases; J trimming: 5 bases; junction bases outside the gene matches: 6. CDR1 is SGHRS, CDR2 YFSETQ, per germline. The CDR3 length is 13 residues. The CDR3 DNA reads TGCGCCAGCAGCGCTAGCGGAGCCCACGAGCAGTACTTC. It codes for CASSASGAHEQYF.